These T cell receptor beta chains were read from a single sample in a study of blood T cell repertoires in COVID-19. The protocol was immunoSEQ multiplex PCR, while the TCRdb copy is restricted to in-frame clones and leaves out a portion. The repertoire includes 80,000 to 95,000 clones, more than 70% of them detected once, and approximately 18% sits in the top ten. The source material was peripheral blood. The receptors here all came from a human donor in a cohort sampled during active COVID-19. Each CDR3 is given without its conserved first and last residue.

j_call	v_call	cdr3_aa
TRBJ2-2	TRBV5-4	ASRTGQGALTGELF
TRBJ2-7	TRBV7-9	ASSQGRSEQY
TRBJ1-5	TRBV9	ASSVGTDNQPQH
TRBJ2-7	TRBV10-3	AISPGGQGVMYEQY
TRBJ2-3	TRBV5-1	ASSSTSGGDTQY
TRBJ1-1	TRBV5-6	ASSLLGTGGNVHTEAF
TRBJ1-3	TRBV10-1	ASLTVNGNTIY
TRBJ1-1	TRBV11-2	ASRVTGEAF
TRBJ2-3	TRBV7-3	ASSLMGGTDTQY
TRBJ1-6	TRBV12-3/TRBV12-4	ASRGYRSPLH
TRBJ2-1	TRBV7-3	ASSSQSGATYNEQF
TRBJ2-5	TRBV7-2	ASRQQGGSETQY
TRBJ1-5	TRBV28	ASSRGGLKPQH
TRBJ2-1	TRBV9	ASSVTSLSVNEQF
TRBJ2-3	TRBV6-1	ASSGPTRSGGLADTQY
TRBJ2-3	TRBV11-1	ASSLWGYTQY
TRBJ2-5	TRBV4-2	ASRAQETQY
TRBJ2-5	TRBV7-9	ASSSGTGTQETQY
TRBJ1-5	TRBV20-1	SASRYPGTAGENQPQH
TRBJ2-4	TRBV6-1	ASSERLTSGGQGGNIQY
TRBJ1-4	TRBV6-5	ASRDFNEKLF
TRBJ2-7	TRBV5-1	ASSLVGTSTEQY
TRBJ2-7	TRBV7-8	ASSLGASGFYEQY
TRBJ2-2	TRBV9	ASSVGTGGNTGELF
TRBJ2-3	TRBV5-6	ASSFTLAGGTDTQY
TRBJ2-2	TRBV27	ASSRRDSLTGELF
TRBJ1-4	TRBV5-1	ASSVSPGLGNEKLF
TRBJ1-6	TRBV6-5	ASSSSGLGNSPLH
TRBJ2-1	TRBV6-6	ASTRTGAEQF
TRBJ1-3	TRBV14	ASRASGNTIY
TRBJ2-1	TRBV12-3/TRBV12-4	ASNPGGNEQF
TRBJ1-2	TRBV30	AWSVGQGFGYT
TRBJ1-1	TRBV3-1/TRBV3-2	ASSDRLNTEAF
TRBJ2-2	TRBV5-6	ASSRNRNTGELF
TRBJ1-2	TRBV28	ASVGGLYGYT
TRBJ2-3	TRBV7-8	ASSPGGANTDTQY
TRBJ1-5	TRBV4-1	ASSLRDRDQPQH
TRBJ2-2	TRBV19	ATSDRAGELF
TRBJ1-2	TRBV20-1	SGGRDGYT
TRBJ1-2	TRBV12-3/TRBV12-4	ASSPTGNYGYT
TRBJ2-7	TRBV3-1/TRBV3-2	ASSFSYAGAAYEQY
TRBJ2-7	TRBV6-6	ASSAGPRGEQY
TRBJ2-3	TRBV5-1	ASSLGFVGLITDTQY
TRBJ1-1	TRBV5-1	ASTQGTEAF
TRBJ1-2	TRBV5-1	ASSLVAGNYGYT
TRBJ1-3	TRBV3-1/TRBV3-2	ASSLGGAVLGNTIY